The T cell receptor beta chain described here comes from a study of cytomegalovirus exposure and HLA in healthy donors. General study findings and limits: A few chains linked to CMV were shown in vitro to be specific for CMV antigens.

Primers: 60 Vbeta forward and 13 Jbeta reverse. The data were produced by immunoSEQ multiplex PCR, yet TCRdb's version contains in-frame clones alone and is incomplete. This sample carries under 95,000 clones, approximately 80% of them seen once, and the ten largest clones take approximately 5.3%. For this clone: The antigen remains unidentified.

The germline V gene has CDR1 SEHNR and CDR2 FQNEAQ (reference sequence). This CDR3 comprises 16 residues. V was clipped by 5 bases and J by 5 bases; unmatched bases: 12. This receptor was taken from a man aged 30 to 45 in good health and CMV-seropositive. The chain employs TRBV7-9 and TRBJ2-7, with 10 bases that match TRBD1. Sequencing input: PBMCs. CDR3 residues: CASSTSPGQGNHEQYF. The CDR3, as DNA: TGTGCCAGCAGCACTTCCCCGGGACAGGGGAACCACGAGCAGTACTTC.